Each of the 16 T cell receptor beta chains below was sequenced from the same sample in a study of technical replicates of blood from a few donors. Using immunoSEQ multiplex PCR, the repertoire was profiled, and TCRdb retains in-frame clones only, with some absent. This table holds around 69,000 clones, about 96% found once. The sample comprised T cells isolated from PBMCs. These receptors originate from a human donor in good health.

The count of this clone is one. The chain couples TRBV4-1 to TRBJ1-5; tentative D call: TRBD1 (5 bases). The length of the CDR3 is 16 residues. V was pared by 2 bases and J by 1 base, with 12 bases between. CDR1 and CDR2 from the germline V gene are MGHRA and YSYEKL. The CDR3 is CASSQLWGVSNQPQHF. As DNA, the CDR3 is TGCGCCAGCAGCCAACTTTGGGGCGTGAGCAATCAGCCCCAGCATTTT.

The gene calls are TRBV18 and TRBJ1-5, with 8 bases aligning to TRBD1. This CDR3 comprises 16 residues. Germline loops: CDR1 KGHSH, CDR2 LQKENI. V was pared by 2 bases and J by 3 bases, with 6 bases of the junction left unmatched. The CDR3 loop reads CASSPARDRFNQPQHF. CDR3 nucleotide sequence: TGTGCCAGCTCACCAGCCCGGGACAGGTTCAATCAGCCCCAGCATTTT.

J is TRBJ1-1 and V is TRBV6-1, with D possibly being TRBD1 (6 bases). CDR3 length equals 15 residues. The germline CDR1 and CDR2 sequences are MNHNS and SASEGT. Trimming left V 6 bases short and J 0 bases short, with 14 bases between. The CDR3 here is CASRRMTGLNTEAFF. The CDR3 nucleotides are TGTGCCAGCAGGAGAATGACAGGTTTGAACACTGAAGCTTTCTTT.

The chain couples TRBV7-9 to TRBJ1-5; the D gene is possibly TRBD1 (6 bases). Per the germline V gene, CDR1 is SEHNR and CDR2 is FQNEAQ (reference sequence). V shed 5 bases and J shed 6 bases, with 14 bases lying between them. The CDR3 extends over 14 amino acids. The CDR3 loop is CASSTPRGSQPQHF. The CDR3 region has the DNA TGTGCCAGCAGCACACCGAGGGGGAGTCAGCCCCAGCATTTT.

The chain is built from TRBV6-1 and TRBJ1-1, with D unresolved. V lost 2 bases to trimming and J lost 3 bases, with 10 bases between them. The CDR3 length is 14 residues. CDR1 MNHNS and CDR2 SASEGT come from the germline V gene. CDR3 nucleotide sequence: TGTGCCAGCAGTGAATTGGGCAGGTACACTGAAGCTTTCTTT. Its protein product is CASSELGRYTEAFF.

The genes are TRBV5-1 and TRBJ1-5; 7 positions match TRBD1. CDR1 is SGHRS, CDR2 YFSETQ, per germline. V lost 4 bases, J lost 4 bases, and 5 bases stayed unmatched. The CDR3 covers 14 residues. CDR3 DNA sequence: TGCGCCAGCAGCGTAGGGACAGAAAATCAGCCCCAGCATTTT. Protein: CASSVGTENQPQHF.

J is TRBJ2-5 and V is TRBV7-9, with D maybe TRBD2 (5 bases). The germline gives CDR1 SEHNR, CDR2 FQNEAQ (reference sequence). V lost 8 bases to trimming and J lost 5 bases, with 12 bases between them. The CDR3 consists of 12 residues. In DNA form, the CDR3 reads TGTGCCAGCGCGGGCGGTGGGGAGACCCAGTACTTC. It is translated as CASAGGGETQYF. Variable domain in full (rest from reference TRBV7-9 and TRBJ2-5): DTGVSQNPRHKITKRGQNVTFRCDPISEHNRLYWYRQTLGQGPEFLTYFQNEAQLEKSRLLSDRFSAERPKGSFSTLEIQRTEQGDSAMYLCASAGGGETQYFGPGTRLLVL.

The chain couples TRBV5-6 to TRBJ1-2; no clear D. The CDR3 spans 14 residues. In germline, CDR1 is SGHDT, CDR2 YYEEEE. The germline V and J ends were trimmed by 6 bases and 0 bases, with 12 bases remaining between them. This CDR3 reads CASNKRSANYGYTF. The CDR3 DNA sequence: TGTGCCAGCAACAAACGGAGTGCTAACTATGGCTACACCTTC. The full variable domain, rest sourced from reference TRBV5-6 and TRBJ1-2, is DAGVTQSPTHLIKTRGQQVTLRCSPKSGHDTVSWYQQALGQGPQFIFQYYEEEERQRGNFPDRFSGHQFPNYSSELNVNALLLGDSALYLCASNKRSANYGYTFGSGTRLTVV.

The chain couples TRBV27 to TRBJ1-1; 7 bases agree with TRBD1. This CDR3 region has 16 residues. CDR1 is MNHEY, CDR2 SMNVEV, per germline (reference sequence). The V segment lost 4 bases and the J segment 2 bases; nucleotides outside the gene matches: 10. The CDR3 spells CASSSQGVNPNTEAFF. CDR3 coding DNA: TGTGCCAGCAGTTCTCAGGGGGTGAATCCTAACACTGAAGCTTTCTTT.

The chain employs TRBV29-1 and TRBJ2-7; 14 nucleotides agree with TRBD2. The length of the CDR3 is 15 residues. With 6 bases clipped from V and 3 bases from J, the junction kept 7 bases outside the gene matches. Germline CDR1 and CDR2: SQVTM and ANQGSEA. CDR3 protein: CSVAGTSGRRYEQYF. The CDR3 DNA reads as TGCAGCGTCGCTGGGACTAGCGGGAGACGCTACGAGCAGTACTTC.

The V gene is TRBV6-5, the J gene TRBJ2-1; 9 bases align to TRBD2. V lost 4 bases to trimming and J lost 5 bases; unmatched junction nucleotides: 6. The CDR3 totals 15 residues. Per the germline V gene, CDR1 is MNHEY and CDR2 is SVGAGI. CDR3 DNA: TGTGCCAGCAGTTTTAGCGGGAGAATAGACAATGAGCAGTTCTTC. This codes for CASSFSGRIDNEQFF.

This chain links TRBV7-8 with TRBJ1-3; D is perhaps TRBD1 (6 bases). The CDR3 sequence is 14 residues long. Trimming removed 2 bases at V and 3 bases at J, with 8 bases between. Per germline, CDR1 SGHVS and CDR2 FQNEAQ. This CDR3 reads CASSLTGFGNTIYF. The DNA of the CDR3 is TGTGCCAGCAGCTTAACAGGGTTTGGAAACACCATATATTTT. Complete variable domain (other parts from reference TRBV7-8 and TRBJ1-3): GAGVSQSPRYKVAKRGQDVALRCDPISGHVSLFWYQQALGQGPEFLTYFQNEAQLDKSGLPSDRFFAERPEGSVSTLKIQRTQQEDSAVYLCASSLTGFGNTIYFGEGSWLTVV.

This clone was observed once. The chain recombines TRBV19 with TRBJ1-6, with D possibly being TRBD1 (6 bases). This CDR3 has 16 amino acids. V lost 2 bases, J lost 4 bases, and 12 bases lay in between. Germline loops: CDR1 LNHDA, CDR2 SQIVND (reference sequence). The CDR3 DNA follows: TGTGCCAGTAGTATAAGTGGACAGCCATATAATTCACCCCTCCACTTT. Translated, it gives CASSISGQPYNSPLHF.

The chain has TRBV7-2 and TRBJ1-1; D perhaps matches TRBD1 (6 bases). Germline CDR1 reads SGHTA; CDR2 reads FQGNSA. The V and J ends lost 3 bases and 6 bases respectively, with 14 bases between them. There are 14 residues in the CDR3. CDR3 sequence reads: CASSLGAGWAEAFF. For the CDR3, the DNA is TGTGCCAGCAGCTTGGGGGCGGGTTGGGCTGAAGCTTTCTTT.

CDR3 amino acids: CAIRPGQGTDTQYF. CDR3 sequence (DNA): TGTGCCATCAGACCGGGACAAGGCACAGATACGCAGTATTTT. This chain connects TRBV10-3 to TRBJ2-3, with D perhaps TRBD1 (6 bases). The germline V gene encodes CDR1 ENHRY and CDR2 SYGVKD. This CDR3 comprises 14 residues. V shed 6 bases and J shed 1 base, with 11 bases lying between them.

This rearrangement joins TRBV9 to TRBJ2-7; possible D gene TRBD1, 6 bases. This CDR3 spans 13 amino acids. The V gene lost 5 bases and the J gene lost 3 bases, with 12 bases spanning the gap. Per germline, CDR1 SGDLS and CDR2 YYNGEE. The DNA for the CDR3 is TGTGCCAGCAGAAGACAGGAGAACTACGAGCAGTACTTC. Protein: CASRRQENYEQYF.